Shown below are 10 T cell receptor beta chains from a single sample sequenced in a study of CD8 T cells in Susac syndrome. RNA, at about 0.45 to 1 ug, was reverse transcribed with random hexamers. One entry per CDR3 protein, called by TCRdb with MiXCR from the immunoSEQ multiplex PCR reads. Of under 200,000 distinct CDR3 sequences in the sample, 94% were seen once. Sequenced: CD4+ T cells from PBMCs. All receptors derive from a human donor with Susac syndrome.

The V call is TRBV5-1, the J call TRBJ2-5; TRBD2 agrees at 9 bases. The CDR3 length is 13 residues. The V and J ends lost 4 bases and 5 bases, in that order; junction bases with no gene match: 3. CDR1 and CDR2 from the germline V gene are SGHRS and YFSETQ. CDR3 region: CASSAGLAETQYF. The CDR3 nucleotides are TGCGCCAGCAGCGCAGGACTAGCGGAGACCCAGTACTTC.

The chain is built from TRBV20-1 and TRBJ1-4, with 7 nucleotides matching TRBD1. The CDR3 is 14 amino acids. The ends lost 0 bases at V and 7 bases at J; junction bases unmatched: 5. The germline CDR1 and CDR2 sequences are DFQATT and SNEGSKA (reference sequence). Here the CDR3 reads CSARDYRGGEKLFF. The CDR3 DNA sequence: TGCAGTGCTAGAGATTACAGGGGCGGTGAAAAACTGTTTTTT.

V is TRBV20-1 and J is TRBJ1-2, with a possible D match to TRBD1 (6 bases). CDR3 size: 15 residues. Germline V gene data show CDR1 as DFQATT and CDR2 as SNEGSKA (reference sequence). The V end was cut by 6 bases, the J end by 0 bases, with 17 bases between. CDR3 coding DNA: TGCAGTGCCAGGCCGGGGGGCGCTCCTAACTATGGCTACACCTTC. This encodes CSARPGGAPNYGYTF.

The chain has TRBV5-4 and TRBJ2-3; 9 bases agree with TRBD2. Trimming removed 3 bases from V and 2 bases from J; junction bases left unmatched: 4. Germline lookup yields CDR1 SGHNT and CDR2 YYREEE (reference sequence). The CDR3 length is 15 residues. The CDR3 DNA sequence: TGTGCCAGCAGCTCATCTAGCGGGACCACAGATACGCAGTATTTT. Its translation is CASSSSSGTTDTQYF. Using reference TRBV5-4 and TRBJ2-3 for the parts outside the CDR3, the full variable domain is ETGVTQSPTHLIKTRGQQVTLRCSSQSGHNTVSWYQQALGQGPQFIFQYYREEENGRGNFPPRFSGLQFPNYSSELNVNALELDDSALYLCASSSSSGTTDTQYFGPGTRLTVL.

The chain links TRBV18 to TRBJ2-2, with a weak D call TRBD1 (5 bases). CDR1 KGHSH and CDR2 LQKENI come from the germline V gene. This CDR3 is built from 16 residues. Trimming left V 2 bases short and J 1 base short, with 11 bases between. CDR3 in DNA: TGTGCCAGCTCACCAGCTTATACAGGGAACACCGGGGAGCTGTTTTTT. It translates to CASSPAYTGNTGELFF.

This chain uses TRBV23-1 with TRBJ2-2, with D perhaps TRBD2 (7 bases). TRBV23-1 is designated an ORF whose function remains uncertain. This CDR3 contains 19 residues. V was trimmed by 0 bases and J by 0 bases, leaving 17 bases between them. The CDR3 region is CASSQSRPRGPANTGELFF. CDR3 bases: TGCGCCAGCAGTCAATCGCGGCCGCGGGGGCCAGCGAACACCGGGGAGCTGTTTTTT.

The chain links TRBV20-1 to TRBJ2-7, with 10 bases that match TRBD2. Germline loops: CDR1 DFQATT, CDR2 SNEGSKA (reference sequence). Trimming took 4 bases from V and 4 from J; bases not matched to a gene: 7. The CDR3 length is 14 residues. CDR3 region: CSATLAGDPYEQYF. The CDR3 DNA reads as TGCAGTGCTACCCTAGCGGGGGATCCTTACGAGCAGTACTTC.

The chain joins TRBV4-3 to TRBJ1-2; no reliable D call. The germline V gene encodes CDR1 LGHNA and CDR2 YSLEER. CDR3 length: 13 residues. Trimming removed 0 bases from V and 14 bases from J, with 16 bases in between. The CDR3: CASSQDLRTGRTF. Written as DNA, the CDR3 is TGCGCCAGCAGCCAAGATCTACGCACTGGGAGGACCTTC.

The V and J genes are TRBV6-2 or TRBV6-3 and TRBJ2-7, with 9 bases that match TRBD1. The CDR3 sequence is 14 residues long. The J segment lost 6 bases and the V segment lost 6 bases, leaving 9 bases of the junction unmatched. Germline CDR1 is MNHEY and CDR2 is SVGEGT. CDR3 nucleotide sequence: TGTGCCAGCAGAACCGGGACAGGGCCTTCCGAGCAGTACTTC. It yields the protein CASRTGTGPSEQYF.

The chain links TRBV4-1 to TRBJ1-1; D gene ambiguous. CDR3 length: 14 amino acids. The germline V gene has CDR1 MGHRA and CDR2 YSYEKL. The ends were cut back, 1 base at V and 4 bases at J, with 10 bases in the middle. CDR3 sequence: CASSQVLGTTEAFF. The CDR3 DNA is TGCGCCAGCAGCCAAGTTTTGGGTACCACTGAAGCTTTCTTT.